This TCR beta chain was profiled in a study of blood T cell repertoires in COVID-19. Study-wide background: Whether acute or convalescent, the COVID-19 samples came from the United States, Italy and Spain. In each case, the material was cDNA or gDNA derived from T cells, B-cell-depleted T cells, or PBMCs.

Original processing methods: Amplification of reference gene primers was used by the study to estimate nucleated cell counts. Here immunoSEQ multiplex PCR was the method, and the copy in TCRdb shows in-frame clones only, minus some. The V and J calls and clone size are taken from that table; D and trimming were inferred from the DNA. The sample holds approximately 240,000 clones, approximately 83% seen once. This receptor was obtained from a woman under 40 who had recovered from COVID-19. Material: peripheral blood.

CDR3 residues: CASMLTGRGETQYF. CDR3 DNA sequence: TGTGCCAGCATGCTGACAGGGAGAGGGGAGACCCAGTACTTC. The chain uses TRBV6-5 and TRBJ2-5; 7 bases are a match to TRBD1. There are 14 residues in the CDR3. The germline CDR1 and CDR2 sequences are MNHEY and SVGAGI. V lost 7 bases, J lost 5 bases, and 10 bases stayed unmatched.